This TCR beta chain was profiled in a study of T cells in narcolepsy. The repertoire was sequenced with immunoSEQ multiplex PCR; TCRdb's copy has only in-frame clones and lacks some. This table holds about 33,000 clones, 90% found once. Sequences were obtained from CD45RA- memory CD4+ T cells from PBMCs. The receptor's source is a human donor with narcolepsy.

CDR3: CATTQELAGHNEQFF. Written as DNA, the CDR3 is TGCGCCACCACTCAGGAACTAGCGGGGCACAATGAGCAGTTCTTC. This chain joins TRBV5-1 and TRBJ2-1; 10 bases are a match to TRBD2. CDR3 length: 15 residues. Trimming cost V 9 bases and J 5 bases; bases outside gene matches: 11. Germline V gives CDR1 SGHRS, CDR2 YFSETQ.